This T cell receptor beta chain was recovered during a study of OX40 agonist ivuxolimab in advanced cancers. Per the germline V gene, CDR1 is SGHDN and CDR2 is FVKESK. The V and J ends lost 4 bases and 3 bases respectively, with 4 bases between them. The CDR3 loop spans 11 amino acids. A word on this clone: Its antigen is unidentified. This could be a read error, since a much larger clone is one nucleotide away.

Points from the study as a whole: CD4+ and CD8+ blood T cells expanded clonally by week 6 at 0.1 to 3.0 mg/kg.

Generated by immunoSEQ multiplex PCR, the TCRdb table keeps only in-frame clones and is missing some. The sample holds about 26,000 clones; 79% are singletons and the top ten take around 25%. The chain uses TRBV14 and TRBJ2-7; D is ambiguous. The sample was CD4+ or CD8+ T cells sorted from blood, taken in a trial of the OX40 agonist ivuxolimab. The TCR was taken from an adult with an advanced solid tumor such as melanoma, head and neck, liver or kidney cancer. CDR3 region: CASSPDYEQYF. The CDR3, as DNA: TGTGCCAGCAGCCCGGACTACGAGCAGTACTTC.